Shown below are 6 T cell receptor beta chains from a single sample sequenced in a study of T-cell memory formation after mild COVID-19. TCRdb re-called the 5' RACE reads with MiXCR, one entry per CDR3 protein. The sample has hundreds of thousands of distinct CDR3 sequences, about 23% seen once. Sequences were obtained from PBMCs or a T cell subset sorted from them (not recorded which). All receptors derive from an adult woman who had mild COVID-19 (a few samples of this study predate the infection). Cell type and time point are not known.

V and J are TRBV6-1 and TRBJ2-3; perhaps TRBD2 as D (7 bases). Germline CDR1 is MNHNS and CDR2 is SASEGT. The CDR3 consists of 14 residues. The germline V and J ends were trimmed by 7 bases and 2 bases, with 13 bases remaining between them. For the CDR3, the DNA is TGTGCCAGCAAATGGGGGGGCCTCACAGATACGCAGTATTTT. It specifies CASKWGGLTDTQYF.

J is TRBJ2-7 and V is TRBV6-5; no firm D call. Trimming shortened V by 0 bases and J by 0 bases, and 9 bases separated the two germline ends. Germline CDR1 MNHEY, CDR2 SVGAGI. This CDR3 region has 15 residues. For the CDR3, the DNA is TGTGCCAGCAGTTACTCCGCCGGGCACTCCTACGAGCAGTACTTC. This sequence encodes CASSYSAGHSYEQYF.

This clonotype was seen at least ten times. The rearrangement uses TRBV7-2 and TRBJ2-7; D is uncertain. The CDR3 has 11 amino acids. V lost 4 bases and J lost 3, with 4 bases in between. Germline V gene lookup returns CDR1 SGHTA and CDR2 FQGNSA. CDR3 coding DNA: TGTGCCAGCAGCTCTCACTACGAGCAGTACTTC. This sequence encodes CASSSHYEQYF.

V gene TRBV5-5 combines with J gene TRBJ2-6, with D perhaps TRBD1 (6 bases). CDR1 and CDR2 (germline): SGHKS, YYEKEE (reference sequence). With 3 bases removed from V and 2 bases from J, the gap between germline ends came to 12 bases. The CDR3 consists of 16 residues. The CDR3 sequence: CASSSRTATGANVLTF. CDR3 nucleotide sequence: TGTGCCAGCAGCTCCCGGACAGCAACTGGGGCCAACGTCCTGACTTTC.

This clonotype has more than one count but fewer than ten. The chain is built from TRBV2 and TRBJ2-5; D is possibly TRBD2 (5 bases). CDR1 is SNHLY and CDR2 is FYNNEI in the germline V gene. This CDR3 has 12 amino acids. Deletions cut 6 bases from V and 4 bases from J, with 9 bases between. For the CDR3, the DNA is TGTGCCAGCAGGCAGGCGGGAGAGACCCAGTACTTC. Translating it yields CASRQAGETQYF.

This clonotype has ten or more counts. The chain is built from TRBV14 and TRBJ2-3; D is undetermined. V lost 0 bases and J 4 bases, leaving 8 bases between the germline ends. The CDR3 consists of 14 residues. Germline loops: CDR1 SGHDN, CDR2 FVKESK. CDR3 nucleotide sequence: TGTGCCAGCAGCCAAGACCGGTCGGCAGATACGCAGTATTTT. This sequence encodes CASSQDRSADTQYF. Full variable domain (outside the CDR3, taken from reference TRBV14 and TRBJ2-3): EAGVTQFPSHSVIEKGQTVTLRCDPISGHDNLYWYRRVMGKEIKFLLHFVKESKQDESGMPNNRFLAERTGGTYSTLKVQPAELEDSGVYFCASSQDRSADTQYFGPGTRLTVL.